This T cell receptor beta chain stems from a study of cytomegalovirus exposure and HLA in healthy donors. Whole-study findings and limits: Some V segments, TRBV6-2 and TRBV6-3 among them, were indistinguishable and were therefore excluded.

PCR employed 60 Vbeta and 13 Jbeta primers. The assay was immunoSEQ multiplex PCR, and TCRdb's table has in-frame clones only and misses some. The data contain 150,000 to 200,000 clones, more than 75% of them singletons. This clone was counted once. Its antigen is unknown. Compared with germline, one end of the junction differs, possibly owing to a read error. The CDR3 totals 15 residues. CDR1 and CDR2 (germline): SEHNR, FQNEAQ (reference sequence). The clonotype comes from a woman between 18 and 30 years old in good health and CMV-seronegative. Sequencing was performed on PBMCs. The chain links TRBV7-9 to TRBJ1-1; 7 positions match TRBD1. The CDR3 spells CSSSLEGQLNTEAFF. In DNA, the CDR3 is TGTTCCAGCAGCTTAGAGGGACAGTTGAACACTGAAGCTTTCTTT.